The following is a T cell receptor beta chain sequence with its context. Other DNA variants within this sample encode the same CDR3. This sample was taken from a study of shared clonotypes between healthy human individuals. The CDR3 extends over 13 amino acids. The V gene's germline CDR1 is SGHDN and CDR2 FVKESK. Trimming removed 4 bases at V and 2 bases at J, with 8 bases between. Under the authors' procedure: With immunoSEQ giving junction-only sequences and no quality scores, filtering differed. Profiling relied on immunoSEQ multiplex PCR, and the TCRdb table lists in-frame clones only, not all of them. V, J and clone size were drawn from that table, and D and trimming were deduced from the DNA. The sample consists of about 2.5 million clones, 80% to 95% of them appearing once.

The J gene is TRBJ1-2, the V gene TRBV14, with a tentative D call TRBD1 (5 bases). The source material was naive CD4+ T cells from PBMCs. Subset in this sample: CD45RA+ positively selected. This TCR was sampled from a man between 18 and 29 years old in good health. Some clones in this sample may be carry-over from other donors' samples. The chain's CDR3 is CASSPGQNYGYTF. The CDR3 nucleotides are TGTGCCAGCAGCCCGGGGCAGAACTATGGCTACACCTTC.